This entry is about one TCR beta chain. What it binds is not known. Generated by immunoSEQ multiplex PCR, the TCRdb table keeps only in-frame clones and is missing some. The sample yields approximately 99,000 clones, 80% to 90% seen once. This specimen comes from a study of PD-1 blockade in classical Hodgkin lymphoma. Findings of the study overall: The study found complete responders had baseline diversity similar to newly diagnosed patients. Healthy donors reportedly exceeded newly diagnosed patients in baseline TCR diversity.

Brentuximab vedotin exposure varied, and every patient relapsed after autologous stem cell transplantation. Germline V gene sequence: CDR1 DFQATT, CDR2 SNEGSKA (reference sequence). With 6 bases removed from V and 8 bases from J, the gap between germline ends came to 10 bases. This CDR3 is built from 10 residues. The sequencing used peripheral blood mononuclear cells (PBMCs), collected before the second cycle of nivolumab. The rearrangement uses TRBV20-1 and TRBJ1-2; unclear D gene. The TCR was taken from a human donor with classical Hodgkin lymphoma. CDR3 amino acids: CSAAEGGYTF. DNA of the CDR3: TGCAGTGCCGCGGAGGGAGGCTACACCTTC.